These 18 T cell receptor beta chains originate from one sample sequenced in a study of graft-versus-host responses after intestinal transplantation. Here immunoSEQ multiplex PCR was the method, and the copy in TCRdb shows in-frame clones only, minus some. The sample holds approximately 80,000 clones; about 89% are singletons and the top ten take approximately 0.35%. The antigens of these receptors remain unknown. The sample here was unstimulated CD4+ T cells sorted from spleen or lymph node cells, taken before intestinal transplant. The receptors come from a human donor who received an intestinal transplant.

This clone has a single count. The rearrangement joins TRBV2 to TRBJ1-1; 10 bases are shared with TRBD1. The CDR3 sequence is 13 residues long. V lost 5 bases to trimming and J lost 5 bases; unmatched junction nucleotides: 2. Germline values: CDR1 SNHLY, CDR2 FYNNEI. This CDR3 is CASSRDRGTEAFF. In DNA, the CDR3 is TGTGCCAGCAGTCGGGACAGGGGTACTGAAGCTTTCTTT.

The chain carries TRBV19 and TRBJ2-1; D possibly corresponds to TRBD2 (6 bases). The length of the CDR3 is 13 residues. V lost 6 bases to trimming and J lost 8 bases, with 14 bases between them. Germline CDR1 and CDR2: LNHDA and SQIVND (reference sequence). The CDR3 DNA follows: TGTGCCAGTAGGGGCTTCGGGAGAGATGAGCAGTTCTTC. Protein: CASRGFGRDEQFF. The full variable domain, completed using reference TRBV19 and TRBJ2-1, is DGGITQSPKYLFRKEGQNVTLSCEQNLNHDAMYWYRQDPGQGLRLIYYSQIVNDFQKGDIAEGYSVSREKKESFPLTVTSAQKNPTAFYLCASRGFGRDEQFFGPGTRLTVL.

The chain is built from TRBV10-3 and TRBJ2-5, with a weak D call TRBD2 (6 bases). CDR3 size: 17 residues. Germline V CDR1 and CDR2: ENHRY, SYGVKD. V was cut by 3 bases and J by 1 base, with 18 bases left in between. CDR3 in amino acids: CAISEHPTGTSQETQYF. CDR3 sequence (DNA): TGTGCCATCAGTGAACACCCAACGGGGACTTCCCAAGAGACCCAGTACTTC.

V usage is TRBV5-4 and J usage is TRBJ2-4; 8 nucleotides match TRBD2. The ends lost 3 bases at V and 8 bases at J; junction bases unmatched: 7. The germline V gene has CDR1 SGHNT and CDR2 YYREEE (reference sequence). This CDR3 has 14 amino acids. The DNA for the CDR3 is TGTGCCAGCAGCTCCGGGGCCGGGAGGGACATTCAGTACTTC. It encodes CASSSGAGRDIQYF.

This clone appeared a single time. The rearrangement uses TRBV5-4 and TRBJ1-2; perhaps TRBD1 as D (5 bases). The length of the CDR3 is 14 residues. V lost 2 bases, J lost 4 bases, and 12 bases lay in between. Germline V gene data show CDR1 as SGHNT and CDR2 as YYREEE (reference sequence). This CDR3 reads CASSLGAEVYGYTF. The CDR3 DNA follows: TGTGCCAGCAGCTTAGGGGCAGAGGTCTATGGCTACACCTTC.

This sequence joins TRBV19 and TRBJ1-1, with 7 bases identical to TRBD1. Trimming at V came to 5 bases and at J to 4 bases, leaving 13 bases not matched to a gene. CDR3 length: 16 amino acids. Germline V gene lookup returns CDR1 LNHDA and CDR2 SQIVND (reference sequence). The chain's CDR3 is CASSDSRMTGFTEAFF. DNA for the CDR3: TGTGCCAGTAGTGATTCCCGGATGACAGGGTTCACTGAAGCTTTCTTT.

The V call is TRBV11-3, the J call TRBJ2-7, with D possibly being TRBD1 (5 bases). CDR1 and CDR2 (germline): SGHNT, YENEEA. The CDR3 consists of 13 residues. Trimming took off 3 bases at V and 4 bases at J, with 10 bases between the two ends. The CDR3 DNA reads as TGTGCCAGCAGCTTCAGGGATGGATACGAGCAGTACTTC. Amino acid sequence: CASSFRDGYEQYF.

V usage is TRBV5-5 and J usage is TRBJ2-3; 7 positions agree with TRBD1. The germline V gene encodes CDR1 SGHKS and CDR2 YYEKEE (reference sequence). This CDR3 is built from 16 residues. V lost 4 bases to trimming and J lost 4 bases; unmatched junction nucleotides: 12. The CDR3: CASSTPTGLRADTQYF. Written as DNA, the CDR3 is TGTGCCAGCAGCACCCCGACAGGGCTGAGGGCAGATACGCAGTATTTT.

The V and J genes are TRBV5-1 and TRBJ1-4, with D unclear. This CDR3 has 16 residues. V was cut by 4 bases and J by 4 bases, with 17 bases left in between. The germline V gene has CDR1 SGHRS and CDR2 YFSETQ. CDR3 in amino acids: CASSPSLGGINEKLFF. As DNA, the CDR3 is TGCGCCAGCAGCCCCTCCCTAGGCGGCATTAATGAAAAACTGTTTTTT.

The rearrangement links TRBV28 to TRBJ1-5; D not resolved. Germline loops: CDR1 MDHEN, CDR2 SYDVKM. CDR3 size: 16 residues. The V and J ends lost 3 bases and 2 bases respectively, with 14 bases between them. The CDR3 coding sequence is TGTGCCAGCAGTTTGAGCGGCATTGGAGGCAATCAGCCCCAGCATTTT. Translation: CASSLSGIGGNQPQHF.

The gene calls are TRBV6-6 and TRBJ1-2; 7 bases are a match to TRBD1. This CDR3 region has 15 residues. The germline V gene encodes CDR1 MNHNY and CDR2 SVGAGI (reference sequence). Losses at the gene ends were 5 bases for V and 2 bases for J; bases not matched to a gene: 8. CDR3 bases: TGTGCCAGCAGTACATGGGACAGCGACAACTATGGCTACACCTTC. Protein product: CASSTWDSDNYGYTF.

The J gene is TRBJ1-2, the V gene TRBV28; D not resolved. CDR3 length: 14 amino acids. Germline CDR1 reads MDHEN; CDR2 reads SYDVKM. V lost 4 bases and J 1 base, leaving 10 bases between the germline ends. The CDR3, as DNA: TGTGCCAGCAGTTCACAGACACTTAACTATGGCTACACCTTC. It yields the protein CASSSQTLNYGYTF.

This rearrangement joins TRBV12-1 to TRBJ2-7; the table calls TRBD2, which could not be checked here. TRBV12-1 is noted as a pseudogene. This CDR3 comprises 14 residues. DNA of the CDR3: TGTGCCAGCAGCTCCCCGGGACTTCCCTACGAGCAGTACTTC. Its translation: CASSSPGLPYEQYF.

This clone was seen more than once but under ten times. V and J are TRBV5-1 and TRBJ2-7; 7 bases fit TRBD1. In germline, CDR1 is SGHRS, CDR2 YFSETQ. The CDR3 covers 14 residues. The J segment lost 2 bases and the V segment lost 0 bases, leaving 2 bases of the junction unmatched. The CDR3: CASSLVGTAYEQYF. The CDR3 DNA reads as TGCGCCAGCAGCTTGGTAGGGACAGCCTACGAGCAGTACTTC.

The CDR3 here is CASRLGANGNQPQHF. CDR3 in DNA: TGTGCCAGTAGGTTGGGGGCTAATGGCAATCAGCCCCAGCATTTT. The V and J genes are TRBV19 and TRBJ1-5; D perhaps matches TRBD1 (6 bases). Between the trimmed V and J ends, which lost 6 bases and 2 bases, there was a span of 14 bases. The CDR3 has 15 residues. The germline CDR1 and CDR2 sequences are LNHDA and SQIVND (reference sequence).

The chain employs TRBV6-5 and TRBJ1-1; no reliable D call. The V end lost 3 bases, the J end lost 2 bases, and 7 bases lay between the germline ends. Germline CDR1 and CDR2: MNHEY and SVGAGI. The CDR3 runs 13 residues. The CDR3 spells CASSYSTNTEAFF. The CDR3 nucleotides read TGTGCCAGCAGTTATAGTACCAACACTGAAGCTTTCTTT.

This clone was counted a single time. The V gene is TRBV27, the J gene TRBJ2-1; D is unclear. The CDR3 has 17 residues. CDR1 is MNHEY, CDR2 SMNVEV, per germline (reference sequence). Trimming shortened V by 2 bases and J by 4 bases, and 18 bases separated the two germline ends. CDR3 DNA: TGTGCCAGCAGTTTAGAACGGGTAGACCCGGGTTACAATGAGCAGTTCTTC. Protein sequence: CASSLERVDPGYNEQFF.

The rearrangement uses TRBV7-6 and TRBJ2-7, with 8 bases that match TRBD2. The ends lost 2 bases at V and 2 bases at J; junction bases unmatched: 2. Germline V gene lookup returns CDR1 SGHVS and CDR2 FNYEAQ. The CDR3 runs to 14 residues. The CDR3, as DNA: TGTGCCAGCAGCTTATCGGGAGGGGCCTACGAGCAGTACTTC. Encoded protein: CASSLSGGAYEQYF. Full variable domain (missing parts from reference TRBV7-6 and TRBJ2-7): GAGVSQSPRYKVTKRGQDVALRCDPISGHVSLYWYRQALGQGPEFLTYFNYEAQQDKSGLPNDRFSAERPEGSISTLTIQRTEQRDSAMYRCASSLSGGAYEQYFGPGTRLTVT.